These 20 T cell receptor beta chains share one sample of origin, sequenced in a study of monozygotic twins with inflammatory bowel disease. TCRdb re-called the 5' RACE reads; one entry per CDR3 protein, DNA not given. This specimen shows about 440,000 distinct CDR3 sequences; the ten leading clones hold 2.4%. Sequenced: blood. Source of these receptors: a human donor with ulcerative colitis or Crohn's disease, or a healthy co-twin of an affected twin (not recorded which).

The chain uses TRBV12-3 or TRBV12-4 and TRBJ2-7. This CDR3 region has 12 residues. The CDR3 here is CASSLGGMEQYF.

The chain couples TRBV12-3 or TRBV12-4 to TRBJ2-3; the D gene TCRdb calls, TRBD1, cannot be checked with no DNA. This CDR3 is 15 amino acids long. CDR3 sequence reads: CASSLGTGYTDTQYF.

This chain joins TRBV6-1 and TRBJ1-6. Germline V gene data show CDR1 as MNHNS and CDR2 as SASEGT. The CDR3 length is 14 residues. CDR3 in amino acids: CASSSLEIYSPLHF.

This sequence joins TRBV5-8 and TRBJ2-2; TCRdb's D call of TRBD1 is untestable without DNA. In germline, CDR1 is SGHTS, CDR2 YDEGEE. This CDR3 has 17 residues. The CDR3 here is CASKHRLPLANTGELFF.

The chain has TRBV20-1 and TRBJ2-5. The CDR3 is made up of 13 amino acids. Looked up from germline, CDR1 is DFQATT and CDR2 is SNEGSKA (reference sequence). The CDR3 region is CSASIDLEETQYF.

V is TRBV20-1 and J is TRBJ2-1; TCRdb's D call of TRBD2 is untestable without DNA. This CDR3 is built from 12 residues. CDR1 and CDR2 (germline): DFQATT, SNEGSKA (reference sequence). The CDR3 sequence is CSARNFGEGQFF.

The J gene is TRBJ2-2, the V gene TRBV28. CDR1 is MDHEN and CDR2 is SYDVKM in the germline V gene. The CDR3 has 12 amino acids. The CDR3 region is CASSSTAGELFF.

The rearrangement uses TRBV3-1 and TRBJ1-6; TCRdb outputs TRBD1, but without DNA this stays unchecked. The CDR3 contains 14 residues. CDR1 is LGHDT and CDR2 is YNNKEL in the germline V gene (reference sequence). The CDR3 spells CASSQGGLNSPLHF.

V gene TRBV12-3 or TRBV12-4 combines with J gene TRBJ1-3. The CDR3 totals 15 residues. CDR3 amino acids: CASNYDGLSGNTIYF.

The V gene is TRBV10-3, the J gene TRBJ2-1; TCRdb outputs TRBD2, but without DNA this stays unchecked. CDR3 size: 17 residues. Germline CDR1 and CDR2: ENHRY and SYGVKD. This CDR3 reads CAITESSGGGAYNEQFF.

The genes are TRBV28 and TRBJ2-1; without DNA, the TCRdb call of TRBD1 cannot be checked. The length of the CDR3 is 12 residues. From germline, CDR1 is MDHEN and CDR2 SYDVKM. This CDR3 is CASSSTGIEQFF.

V usage is TRBV6-1 and J usage is TRBJ2-1; as DNA is missing, the TRBD1 call by TCRdb cannot be tested. The CDR3 totals 15 residues. Germline CDR1 and CDR2: MNHNS and SASEGT. The chain's CDR3 is CASSRGATGGNEQFF.

This chain links TRBV5-1 with TRBJ1-5; TCRdb gives TRBD1 as the D gene, but with no DNA this cannot be confirmed. CDR1 and CDR2 (germline): SGHRS, YFSETQ. CDR3 size: 16 residues. The CDR3 is CASSLGLGQNNQPQHF.

The chain links TRBV20-1 to TRBJ2-1; TCRdb names TRBD1, which stays unverified in the absence of DNA. The CDR3 covers 13 residues. From germline, CDR1 is DFQATT and CDR2 SNEGSKA (reference sequence). This CDR3 is CSAVEGGDNEQFF.

The rearrangement links TRBV28 to TRBJ2-2; absent DNA, TCRdb's TRBD1 call cannot be checked. This CDR3 is built from 14 residues. From germline, CDR1 is MDHEN and CDR2 SYDVKM. CDR3 sequence: CARSLGSRGGELFF.

The V call is TRBV7-9, the J call TRBJ2-2; lacking DNA, the TRBD1 call made by TCRdb goes unchecked. Germline V gene sequence: CDR1 SEHNR, CDR2 FQNEAQ (reference sequence). This CDR3 has 13 residues. The CDR3: CASSHRDTGELFF. Looking up the rest from reference TRBV7-9 and TRBJ2-2 gives the full variable domain: DTGVSQNPRHKITKRGQNVTFRCDPISEHNRLYWYRQTLGQGPEFLTYFQNEAQLEKSRLLSDRFSAERPKGSFSTLEIQRTEQGDSAMYLCASSHRDTGELFFGEGSRLTVL.

The V and J genes are TRBV7-2 and TRBJ2-3; TCRdb's D gene call, TRBD2, goes unchecked for lack of DNA. Germline V gives CDR1 SGHTA, CDR2 FQGNSA. The CDR3 totals 18 residues. The CDR3 here is CASSLGISSKRGGDTQYF.

The rearrangement joins TRBV7-8 to TRBJ2-1. The CDR3 contains 11 residues. Per germline, CDR1 SGHVS and CDR2 FQNEAQ. The CDR3 loop reads CASREHNEQFF. The whole variable domain, filled in from reference TRBV7-8 and TRBJ2-1, reads GAGVSQSPRYKVAKRGQDVALRCDPISGHVSLFWYQQALGQGPEFLTYFQNEAQLDKSGLPSDRFFAERPEGSVSTLKIQRTQQEDSAVYLCASREHNEQFFGPGTRLTVL.

The rearrangement links TRBV6-5 to TRBJ1-2; no DNA is available, so the TRBD1 call from TCRdb remains unchecked. In germline, CDR1 is MNHEY, CDR2 SVGAGI. The CDR3 length is 14 residues. The CDR3 sequence is CASSFTGGGYGYTF.

The chain combines TRBV14 with TRBJ2-5. The CDR3 sequence is 15 residues long. Per germline, CDR1 SGHDN and CDR2 FVKESK. The CDR3: CASSQVRGVQETQYF.